The 29 T cell receptor beta chains below all came from one sample that was sequenced in a study of blood T cell repertoires in COVID-19. Sequencing used immunoSEQ multiplex PCR; TCRdb keeps in-frame clones, though not all of them. The table shows approximately 210,000 clones, with about 90% occurring only once. The sequenced sample was peripheral blood. These receptors all come from a man aged 40-49 years with active or convalescent COVID-19.

CDR3 region: CASSYQGGAGQPQHF. In DNA, the CDR3 is TGTGCCAGCAGTTATCAAGGGGGCGCGGGCCAGCCCCAGCATTTT. The V call is TRBV27, the J call TRBJ1-5, with 7 bases fitting TRBD1. V was pared by 4 bases and J by 7 bases, with 10 bases of the junction left unmatched. The germline V gene encodes CDR1 MNHEY and CDR2 SMNVEV (reference sequence). CDR3 size: 15 residues.

The chain links TRBV4-2 to TRBJ2-1; 9 bases are shared with TRBD2. V gave up 2 bases and J gave up 4 bases; unmatched junction bases: 9. The CDR3 runs to 17 residues. The germline gives CDR1 LGHNA, CDR2 YNFKEQ. CDR3 loop: CASSQPLSGRQYNEQFF. The CDR3 DNA follows: TGTGCCAGCAGCCAACCTTTAAGCGGGAGGCAGTACAATGAGCAGTTCTTC.

The chain joins TRBV15 to TRBJ2-7; 9 nucleotides match TRBD1. The CDR3 has 14 amino acids. Unmatched junction bases numbered 3, after V lost 1 base and J lost 5 bases. The germline V gene has CDR1 LNHNV and CDR2 YYDKDF (reference sequence). The CDR3 region has the DNA TGTGCCACCAGCAGAGGGACAGGGGCGAACGAGCAGTACTTC. It codes for CATSRGTGANEQYF.

J is TRBJ1-1 and V is TRBV4-1; a possible D gene is TRBD1 (5 bases). CDR1 is MGHRA, CDR2 YSYEKL, per germline. The CDR3 runs to 14 residues. V dropped 0 bases and J dropped 7 bases, with 12 bases sitting between them. CDR3 protein: CASSQDRRVGEAFF. CDR3 nucleotides: TGCGCCAGCAGCCAAGATCGCAGGGTTGGTGAAGCTTTCTTT.

This clone was seen a few times. The CDR3 protein is CASSSLTGTHYNEQFF. The CDR3 nucleotides read TGTGCCAGCAGCTCGCTGACCGGGACACATTACAATGAGCAGTTCTTC. The chain couples TRBV11-2 to TRBJ2-1; TRBD1 might be the D (6 bases). The CDR3 contains 16 residues. Germline V gene data show CDR1 as SGHAT and CDR2 as FQNNGV. The V end lost 4 bases, the J end lost 4 bases, and 17 bases lay between the germline ends.

The chain couples TRBV24-1 to TRBJ2-3; D gene unclear. Trimming removed 3 bases from V and 6 bases from J, with 9 bases in between. Germline V gene lookup returns CDR1 KGHDR and CDR2 SFDVKD. This CDR3 region has 13 residues. CDR3 coding DNA: TGTGCCACCAGTGATAAACGGTGGGATACGCAGTATTTT. It codes for CATSDKRWDTQYF.

The chain carries TRBV28 and TRBJ1-4; D perhaps matches TRBD1 (5 bases). Germline V gives CDR1 MDHEN, CDR2 SYDVKM. This CDR3 spans 14 amino acids. Trimming took 3 bases from V and 8 from J, leaving 13 bases between them. CDR3 region: CASSFEGVGEKLFF. Written as DNA, the CDR3 is TGTGCCAGCAGTTTCGAAGGGGTCGGCGAAAAACTGTTTTTT.

As regards this clone: This sample also contains other DNA sequences that code for the same CDR3. The rearrangement links TRBV5-1 to TRBJ2-1; 12 bases match TRBD2. Germline loops: CDR1 SGHRS, CDR2 YFSETQ. The V segment lost 1 base and the J segment 5 bases; nucleotides outside the gene matches: 1. This CDR3 comprises 15 residues. Here the CDR3 DNA reads TGCGCCAGCAGCTTGCTAGCGGGGGGGGACAATGAGCAGTTCTTC. It codes for CASSLLAGGDNEQFF.

The chain is built from TRBV28 and TRBJ1-1; 8 positions agree with TRBD1. Germline CDR1 and CDR2: MDHEN and SYDVKM. V dropped 6 bases and J dropped 6; count of bases not matched to a gene: 6. This CDR3 region has 13 residues. CDR3 nucleotide sequence: TGTGCCAGCAGGAGCAGGGGGCGGGCTGAAGCTTTCTTT. The encoded protein is CASRSRGRAEAFF.

The chain is built from TRBV27 and TRBJ1-1; 12 bases match TRBD1. Trimming took 9 bases from V and 4 from J; bases not matched to a gene: 24. Looked up from germline, CDR1 is MNHEY and CDR2 is SMNVEV (reference sequence). The CDR3 consists of 20 residues. CDR3 sequence: CASSTRPGQGAPAGVTEAFF. In DNA form, the CDR3 reads TGTGCCAGTTCGACTCGGCCGGGACAGGGGGCGCCTGCTGGGGTCACTGAAGCTTTCTTT.

J is TRBJ2-5 and V is TRBV7-9, with 9 bases aligning to TRBD2. Germline V CDR1 and CDR2: SEHNR, FQNEAQ (reference sequence). The ends lost 6 bases at V and 3 bases at J; junction bases unmatched: 8. The length of the CDR3 is 15 residues. The CDR3 loop is CASRRLAGVEETQYF. Here the CDR3 DNA reads TGTGCCAGCAGAAGATTAGCGGGAGTAGAAGAGACCCAGTACTTC. Drawing the rest from reference TRBV7-9 and TRBJ2-5, the complete variable domain is DTGVSQNPRHKITKRGQNVTFRCDPISEHNRLYWYRQTLGQGPEFLTYFQNEAQLEKSRLLSDRFSAERPKGSFSTLEIQRTEQGDSAMYLCASRRLAGVEETQYFGPGTRLLVL.

The CDR3 sequence: CAISGDRSSYNEQFF. The CDR3 region has the DNA TGTGCCATCAGTGGAGACAGAAGCTCCTACAATGAGCAGTTCTTC. The chain couples TRBV10-3 to TRBJ2-1; D is possibly TRBD1 (5 bases). Per germline, CDR1 ENHRY and CDR2 SYGVKD. Trimming pared 4 bases from V and 0 bases from J, leaving 10 bases between. CDR3 length: 15 amino acids.

This chain connects TRBV12-5 to TRBJ1-2; D possibly corresponds to TRBD1 (6 bases). The CDR3 runs 17 residues. The germline V and J ends were trimmed by 1 base and 3 bases, with 18 bases remaining between them. CDR1 and CDR2 from the germline V gene are LGHNT and FRNRAP. CDR3 amino acids: CASGLASHQQGDYGYTF. The CDR3 DNA follows: TGTGCTAGTGGTTTGGCCAGTCACCAACAGGGAGACTATGGCTACACCTTC.

The rearrangement links TRBV5-1 to TRBJ1-2, with unresolved D. The CDR3 totals 20 residues. CDR1 SGHRS and CDR2 YFSETQ come from the germline V gene. The V and J ends lost 0 bases and 4 bases respectively, with 28 bases between them. The CDR3 coding sequence is TGCGCCAGCAGCTTGGTTCCAGCTCGATACTCTAACAGCGGGAGCTATGGCTACACCTTC. It codes for CASSLVPARYSNSGSYGYTF.

This chain joins TRBV7-3 and TRBJ2-2, with 11 bases matching TRBD1. Germline V lookup: CDR1 SGHTA, CDR2 FQGTGA. The V segment lost 2 bases and the J segment 6 bases; nucleotides outside the gene matches: 5. The CDR3 extends over 16 amino acids. The CDR3 region has the DNA TGTGCCAGCAGCTTATTTGGACAGGGGGCCTCCGGGGAGCTGTTTTTT. It translates to CASSLFGQGASGELFF. Full variable domain (rest looked up from reference TRBV7-3 and TRBJ2-2): GAGVSQTPSNKVTEKGKYVELRCDPISGHTALYWYRQSLGQGPEFLIYFQGTGAADDSGLPNDRFFAVRPEGSVSTLKIQRTERGDSAVYLCASSLFGQGASGELFFGEGSRLTVL.

The chain joins TRBV3-1 (or the pseudogene TRBV3-2) to TRBJ1-1; the D gene is possibly TRBD1 (6 bases). Trimming cost V 0 bases and J 4 bases, with 9 bases left between them. This CDR3 comprises 14 residues. Germline V gene sequence: CDR1 LGHDT, CDR2 YNNKEL (reference sequence). CDR3 DNA sequence: TGTGCCAGCAGCCAAGATAGAGGGGGCACTGAAGCTTTCTTT. Translated: CASSQDRGGTEAFF.

This chain connects TRBV28 to TRBJ1-2; D may be TRBD1 (6 bases). Germline CDR1 and CDR2: MDHEN and SYDVKM. The CDR3 length is 14 residues. Trimming took 3 bases from V and 4 from J, leaving 12 bases between them. The CDR3 sequence: CASSFGQTLYGYTF. In DNA, the CDR3 is TGTGCCAGCAGTTTCGGACAGACCCTCTATGGCTACACCTTC.

In DNA, the CDR3 is TGTGCCAGCAGCTTCTCGGGACAGGGCAATGAAAAACTGTTTTTT. It yields the protein CASSFSGQGNEKLFF. The J gene is TRBJ1-4, the V gene TRBV7-9, with TRBD1 matching 9 bases. The V and J ends lost 3 bases and 5 bases, in that order; junction bases with no gene match: 4. The germline CDR1 and CDR2 sequences are SEHNR and FQNEAQ (reference sequence). The CDR3 runs 15 residues.

The V gene is TRBV7-8, the J gene TRBJ1-2, with D tentatively TRBD1 (5 bases). CDR3 length: 13 residues. CDR1 and CDR2 (germline): SGHVS, FQNEAQ. V was pared by 4 bases and J by 7 bases, with 13 bases between. CDR3 amino acids: CASSWRDRRGYTF. The DNA of the CDR3 is TGTGCCAGCAGCTGGCGGGACCGACGTGGCTACACCTTC.

This chain joins TRBV19 and TRBJ1-1; 8 bases are shared with TRBD1. Trimming took 1 base from V and 1 from J; bases not matched to a gene: 5. The germline gives CDR1 LNHDA, CDR2 SQIVND (reference sequence). The CDR3 sequence is 16 residues long. The CDR3 protein is CASSIAQGAWNTEAFF. CDR3 nucleotide sequence: TGTGCCAGTAGTATAGCCCAGGGGGCATGGAACACTGAAGCTTTCTTT. The whole variable domain, filled in from reference TRBV19 and TRBJ1-1, reads DGGITQSPKYLFRKEGQNVTLSCEQNLNHDAMYWYRQDPGQGLRLIYYSQIVNDFQKGDIAEGYSVSREKKESFPLTVTSAQKNPTAFYLCASSIAQGAWNTEAFFGQGTRLTVV.

This clone was counted a single time. This chain links TRBV10-2 with TRBJ2-2; TRBD1 aligns across 8 bases. The germline gives CDR1 WSHSY, CDR2 SAAADI. With V trimmed by 4 bases and J by 3 bases, 1 base remained unmatched. The CDR3 runs 14 residues. The CDR3 spells CASSGTGYTGELFF. CDR3 nucleotide sequence: TGCGCCAGCAGTGGGACAGGGTACACCGGGGAGCTGTTTTTT.

This chain joins TRBV10-2 and TRBJ1-2; TRBD1 aligns across 9 bases. The length of the CDR3 is 14 residues. V shed 6 bases and J 0 bases; nucleotides not matched to a gene: 2. Germline V lookup: CDR1 WSHSY, CDR2 SAAADI. The CDR3 DNA sequence: TGCGCCAGCAGGACAGGGGGAACTAACTATGGCTACACCTTC. This sequence encodes CASRTGGTNYGYTF.

This chain uses TRBV19 with TRBJ1-1; 10 nucleotides line up with TRBD1. V lost 3 bases to trimming and J lost 2 bases; unmatched junction nucleotides: 9. This CDR3 is 17 amino acids long. CDR1 LNHDA and CDR2 SQIVND come from the germline V gene (reference sequence). CDR3 amino acids: CASSMARDRGPNTEAFF. The CDR3 DNA is TGTGCCAGTAGTATGGCCCGGGACAGGGGTCCCAACACTGAAGCTTTCTTT.

This chain connects TRBV5-1 to TRBJ1-1; D is unclear. The CDR3 totals 11 residues. CDR1 and CDR2 (germline): SGHRS, YFSETQ. Trimming stripped 4 bases from V and 8 bases from J, with 9 bases between. CDR3 bases: TGCGCCAGCAGCCTGGGTTCGGAAGCTTTCTTT. It specifies CASSLGSEAFF.

This clone was seen once. This chain links TRBV28 with TRBJ1-2, with TRBD1 matching 10 bases. The CDR3 length is 16 residues. Germline CDR1 and CDR2: MDHEN and SYDVKM. V dropped 6 bases and J dropped 4; count of bases not matched to a gene: 11. The CDR3 DNA reads TGTGCCAGCAGGTCAACGGGACAGGGGTCGGGCTATGGCTACACCTTC. Its translation is CASRSTGQGSGYGYTF.

J is TRBJ1-4 and V is TRBV5-4, with D maybe TRBD1 (5 bases). The CDR3 spans 14 residues. The V end lost 4 bases, the J end lost 6 bases, and 13 bases lay between the germline ends. Germline CDR1 SGHNT, CDR2 YYREEE (reference sequence). CDR3: CASSLREVHEKLFF. Here the CDR3 DNA reads TGTGCCAGCAGCCTCAGGGAAGTTCATGAAAAACTGTTTTTT.

This rearrangement joins TRBV4-1 to TRBJ2-3, with D perhaps matching TRBD2 (5 bases). The CDR3 runs 13 residues. The V end was cut by 3 bases, the J end by 3 bases, with 7 bases between. Per germline, CDR1 MGHRA and CDR2 YSYEKL. CDR3 bases: TGCGCCAGCAGCCAGACGGGGACAGATACGCAGTATTTT. Translating it yields CASSQTGTDTQYF.

The CDR3, as DNA: TGTGCCAGCAGTGAATCTTTCAGGGATAGCAATCAGCCCCAGCATTTT. Its translation is CASSESFRDSNQPQHF. This sequence joins TRBV2 and TRBJ1-5; D is perhaps TRBD1 (5 bases). V lost 2 bases, J lost 0 bases, and 11 bases lay in between. The length of the CDR3 is 16 residues. The germline V gene has CDR1 SNHLY and CDR2 FYNNEI.

A remark on this clone: A much bigger clone sits one base away, suggesting this may be a read error. The genes are TRBV11-3 and TRBJ2-7; no reliable D call. Trimming left V 0 bases short and J 3 bases short, with 3 bases between. CDR1 and CDR2 from the germline V gene are SGHNT and YENEEA. The CDR3 covers 12 residues. CDR3 DNA: TGTGCCAGCAGCTTAGACAGCTACGAGCAGTACTTC. Its translation: CASSLDSYEQYF. The entire variable domain, with the rest obtained from reference TRBV11-3 and TRBJ2-7, is as follows: EAGVVQSPRYKIIEKKQPVAFWCNPISGHNTLYWYLQNLGQGPELLIRYENEEAVDDSQLPKDRFSAERLKGVDSTLKIQPAELGDSAVYLCASSLDSYEQYFGPGTRLTVT.